The sequence of this TCR beta chain was determined in a study of cytomegalovirus exposure and HLA in healthy donors. Study outcomes and limitations: Subsequent analysis found a tendency for first-cohort TCR clusters to co-occur within the 120 or so validation repertoires. There were about 160 TCR beta chains listed as cytomegalovirus-associated. High sensitivity and specificity were reportedly achieved when the classifier diagnosed cytomegalovirus status.

A remark on this clone: Its cognate antigen is unknown.

The CDR3 is 13 residues long. Deletions cut 4 bases from V and 5 bases from J, with 10 bases between. The V gene's germline CDR1 is SGHNT and CDR2 YYREEE (reference sequence). Measured with immunoSEQ multiplex PCR; TCRdb has only the in-frame clones, and not every one. Found here are 100,000 or so clones, roughly 86% of them singletons; the top ten hold approximately 4%. This TCR was recovered from a woman aged 18-35 years in good health and CMV-seropositive. Input material: PBMCs. The rearrangement joins TRBV5-4 to TRBJ1-5, with D uncertain. The chain's CDR3 is CASSGGLYQPQHF. The CDR3 DNA follows: TGTGCCAGCAGCGGCGGCCTCTATCAGCCCCAGCATTTT. Based on the CDR3 plus reference TRBV5-4 and TRBJ1-5, the full variable domain is ETGVTQSPTHLIKTRGQQVTLRCSSQSGHNTVSWYQQALGQGPQFIFQYYREEENGRGNFPPRFSGLQFPNYSSELNVNALELDDSALYLCASSGGLYQPQHFGDGTRLSIL.